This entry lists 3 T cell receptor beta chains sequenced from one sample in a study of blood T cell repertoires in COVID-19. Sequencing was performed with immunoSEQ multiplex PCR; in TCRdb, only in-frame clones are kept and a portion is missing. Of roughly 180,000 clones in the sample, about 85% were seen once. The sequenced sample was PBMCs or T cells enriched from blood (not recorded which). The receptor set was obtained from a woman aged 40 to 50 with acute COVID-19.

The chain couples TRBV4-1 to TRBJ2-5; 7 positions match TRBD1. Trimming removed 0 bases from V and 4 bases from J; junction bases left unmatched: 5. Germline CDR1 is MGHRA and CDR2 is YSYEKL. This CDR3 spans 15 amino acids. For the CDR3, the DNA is TGCGCCAGCAGCCAAGAAAGGGACAGTCCAGAGACCCAGTACTTC. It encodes CASSQERDSPETQYF.

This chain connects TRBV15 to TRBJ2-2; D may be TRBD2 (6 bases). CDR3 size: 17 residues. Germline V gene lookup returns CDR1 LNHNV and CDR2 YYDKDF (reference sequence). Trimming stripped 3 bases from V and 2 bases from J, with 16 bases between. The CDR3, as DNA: TGTGCCACCAGCAGGGATTTAGCGGCTGGAAACACCGGGGAGCTGTTTTTT. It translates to CATSRDLAAGNTGELFF.

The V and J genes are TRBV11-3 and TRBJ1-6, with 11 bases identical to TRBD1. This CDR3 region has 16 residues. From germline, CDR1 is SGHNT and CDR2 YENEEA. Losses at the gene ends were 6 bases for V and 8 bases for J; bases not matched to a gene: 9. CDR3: CASSRGTGQGDSPLHF. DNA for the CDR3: TGTGCCAGCAGTAGAGGAACGGGACAGGGGGATTCACCCCTCCACTTT. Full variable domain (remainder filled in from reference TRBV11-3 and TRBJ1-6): EAGVVQSPRYKIIEKKQPVAFWCNPISGHNTLYWYLQNLGQGPELLIRYENEEAVDDSQLPKDRFSAERLKGVDSTLKIQPAELGDSAVYLCASSRGTGQGDSPLHFGNGTRLTVT.